These 9 T cell receptor beta chains originate from one sample sequenced in a study of tumor-infiltrating lymphocytes in primary liver carcinoma. The authors made TCR beta cDNA from roughly 480 ng total RNA with a constant-region primer. Three nested multiplex PCR rounds, a slightly modified ARM-PCR method, built the TCR beta libraries. In the first two PCR rounds, TRBV1-TRBV30 forward primers were paired with a C-beta reverse primer, and each round lasted around 10 cycles. TCRdb redid the calling of the multiplex PCR reads with MiXCR, one entry per CDR3 protein. Among about 330,000 distinct CDR3 sequences listed, almost 65% were seen once. It was unsorted whole blood that yielded blood RNA, and germline DNA was also extracted. Sequencing input: peripheral blood. The receptors derive from a man aged 35-49 years with primary liver carcinoma and hepatitis B virus infection.

This clonotype showed up many times. The chain recombines TRBV11-2 with TRBJ1-4; no firm D call. Germline CDR1 SGHAT, CDR2 FQNNGV. The length of the CDR3 is 14 residues. Trimming took off 1 base at V and 8 bases at J, with 11 bases between the two ends. CDR3 coding DNA: TGTGCCAGCAGCTTAGTGGGCCTTTCGGAAAAACTGTTTTTT. Translated, it gives CASSLVGLSEKLFF.

Concerning this clonotype itself: Being one base from a much bigger clone, this may be a read error. The conserved phenylalanine or tryptophan is not found at the CDR3 terminus, so this likely reflects a read error. The chain couples TRBV5-6 to TRBJ2-7; D is uncertain. Germline CDR1 reads SGHDT; CDR2 reads YYEEEE. The CDR3 has 16 residues. Trimming took off 0 bases at V and 2 bases at J, with 15 bases between the two ends. The CDR3: CASSLDAYDPAYEQYS. The DNA for the CDR3 is TGTGCCAGCAGCTTGGACGCTTACGACCCAGCCTACGAGCAGTACTCC.

With regard to this clonotype: One junction end disagrees with the germline gene, perhaps due to a read error. This chain links TRBV11-2 with TRBJ2-1; a weak D match, TRBD2 (5 bases). CDR3 size: 15 residues. In germline, CDR1 is SGHAT, CDR2 FQNNGV. CDR3 in DNA: TGTACCAGCAGCTTGGGCAAAGCGGTGCACAATGAGCAGTTCTTC. Translating gives CTSSLGKAVHNEQFF.

Turning to this clonotype: The junction does not match germline at one end; this may be a read error. The chain recombines TRBV5-6 with TRBJ2-5; the D is unclear. The germline gives CDR1 SGHDT, CDR2 YYEEEE. The CDR3 length is 11 residues. CDR3 nucleotide sequence: TGTGCCAGCAGTTCGCAAGAGCCCCAGTACTTC. It translates to CASSSQEPQYF.

In this sample, this clonotype turned up once. One end of the junction fails to match germline, which may point to a read error. V is TRBV5-1 and J is TRBJ2-4, with a tentative D call TRBD2 (5 bases). Germline assignment: CDR1 SGHRS and CDR2 YFSETQ. The CDR3 extends over 14 amino acids. The CDR3 DNA reads TGCGCCAGCAGCAGCGGAGGACCCAAAGACATTCAGTGCTTC. The encoded protein is CASSSGGPKDIQCF.

This clonotype was counted a single time. As DNA, the CDR3 is TGTGCCAGCAGCTTAGTTGGAGACAGAGAGAACACCGGGGAGCTGTTTTTT. It encodes CASSLVGDRENTGELFF. This chain links TRBV11-2 with TRBJ2-2; D is possibly TRBD1 (5 bases). V was trimmed by 1 base and J by 1 base, leaving 13 bases between them. CDR1 SGHAT and CDR2 FQNNGV come from the germline V gene. This CDR3 has 17 residues.

The table lists this clonotype with a count of one. One end of the junction varies from germline; a read error may be responsible. The rearrangement joins TRBV11-2 to TRBJ1-1; D is unclear. From germline, CDR1 is SGHAT and CDR2 FQNNGV. CDR3 length equals 11 residues. The CDR3 region has the DNA TGTGGCAGCAATTTAACCACTGAAGCTTTCTTT. This codes for CGSNLTTEAFF.

In its sample, this clonotype was seen many times. The V gene is TRBV14, the J gene TRBJ2-7; no firm D call. This CDR3 contains 12 residues. V shed 3 bases and J shed 2 bases, with 5 bases lying between them. Per germline, CDR1 SGHDN and CDR2 FVKESK. As DNA, the CDR3 is TGTGCCAGCAGCCAGTGGGCCTACGAGCAGTACTTC. Translation: CASSQWAYEQYF.

A remark on this clonotype: This may be a read error: a much more frequent sequence differs by one nucleotide. The chain links TRBV28 to TRBJ2-4; the match to TRBD2 covers 10 bases. Per the germline V gene, CDR1 is MDHEN and CDR2 is SYDVKM. CDR3 length: 16 amino acids. With 3 bases clipped from V and 2 bases from J, the junction kept 4 bases outside the gene matches. The chain's CDR3 is CASSLLAGVSKNIQYF. As DNA, the CDR3 is TGTGCCAGCAGTTTGCTAGCGGGAGTATCCAAAAACATTCAGTACTTC.